The rows below give T cell receptor beta chains drawn from one sample of a study of blood T cell repertoires in COVID-19. TCRdb keeps only in-frame clones here, not all; method: immunoSEQ multiplex PCR. Of approximately 180,000 clones detected, roughly 85% appear once; the ten largest clones hold 20% to 25%. Sequenced sample: peripheral blood. The receptors originated from a man in his sixties with active or convalescent COVID-19. Each CDR3 is given with its conserved first and last residue. D genes are given only for firm matches. Some rows mark clone size as missing; the rest say once, few, many or name a class of expanded clone.

V gene	J gene	clone size	D gene	CDR3 DNA	CDR3 protein
TRBV21-1	TRBJ2-7	NA	NA	TGTGCCAGCAGCCTTCGGACAGCTATCCCCTACGAGCAGTACTTC	CASSLRTAIPYEQYF
TRBV5-5	TRBJ2-4	NA	NA	TGTGCCAGCAGCGCCTACAGGGTTGGTCTAGCCAAAAACATTCAGTACTTC	CASSAYRVGLAKNIQYF
TRBV6-5	TRBJ2-7	NA	NA	TGTGCCAGCAGTTACTCGAGATCCTACGAGCAGTACTTC	CASSYSRSYEQYF
TRBV6-5	TRBJ2-5	NA	NA	TGTGCCAGCAGTTACTCGCGGGGGCAGAAAGAGACCCAGTACTTC	CASSYSRGQKETQYF
TRBV19	TRBJ2-4	NA	NA	TGTGCCAGTAGTATAGAAAACAGGGTAGCCAAAAACATTCAGTACTTC	CASSIENRVAKNIQYF
TRBV29-1	TRBJ1-1	NA	NA	TGCAGCGTATACAGGCGGGGCACTGAAGCTTTCTTT	CSVYRRGTEAFF
TRBV9	TRBJ2-7	NA	NA	TGTGCCAGCAGCGTAGGGGACGGGGGAAGATACGAGCAGTACTTC	CASSVGDGGRYEQYF
TRBV3-1/TRBV3-2	TRBJ2-3	NA	NA	TGTGCCAGCAGCCAAGATCAGGGTAGCACAGATACGCAGTATTTT	CASSQDQGSTDTQYF
TRBV5-1	TRBJ1-2	few	NA	TGCGCCAGCAGCGGGGGAGGGGTCGACTATGGCTACACCTTC	CASSGGGVDYGYTF
TRBV27	TRBJ2-7	NA	NA	TGTGCCAGCAGTCATACAGGGACCGAACCACTTTATTACGAGCAGTACTTC	CASSHTGTEPLYYEQYF
TRBV7-8	TRBJ2-7	NA	TRBD2	TGTGCCAGCAGCTTGGTTAGCGGGGGGTCCCCCTACGAGCAGTACTTC	CASSLVSGGSPYEQYF
TRBV7-3	TRBJ1-1	NA	NA	TGTGCCAGCAGCTTAACCTTGAACACTGAAGCTTTCTTT	CASSLTLNTEAFF
TRBV5-1	TRBJ2-5	NA	TRBD2	TGCGCCAGCAGCCTATCCCCCCCGGCCGGGACTAGCTGGAAGACCCAGTACTTC	CASSLSPPAGTSWKTQYF
TRBV2	TRBJ2-3	NA	TRBD2	TGTGCCAGCAGTGAATTCGGGGGGTGGGGCACAGATACGCAGTATTTT	CASSEFGGWGTDTQYF
TRBV2	TRBJ2-1	once	NA	TGTGCCAGCAGCACCAGACAGATCGAGCAGTTCTTC	CASSTRQIEQFF
TRBV6-5	TRBJ2-7	NA	NA	TGTGCCAGCCCCGGGACAAACTCCTACGAGCAGTACTTC	CASPGTNSYEQYF
TRBV9	TRBJ1-1	once	NA	TGTGCCAGCAGCGTAGCCCCGACAGGGAACACTGAAGCTTTCTTT	CASSVAPTGNTEAFF
TRBV25-1	TRBJ1-1	NA	NA	TGTGCCAGCAGTCTGAGGGCTGAAGCTTTCTTT	CASSLRAEAFF
TRBV12-5	TRBJ2-7	NA	TRBD1	TGTGCTAGTGGTCCGGGACAGGGGAATGCGCACGAGCAGTACTTC	CASGPGQGNAHEQYF
TRBV23-1	TRBJ1-5	NA	TRBD1	TGCGCCAGCAGTCAGACCGGACAGGGGCCCTATCAGCCCCAGCATTTT	CASSQTGQGPYQPQHF
TRBV5-1	TRBJ2-2	NA	NA	TGCGCCAGCAGCGCGCTCCGGGTTAACACCGGGGAGCTGTTTTTT	CASSALRVNTGELFF
TRBV6-4	TRBJ1-4	NA	TRBD1	TGTGCCAGCAGTGACTCTGGGACAGGGGGTAGCGGTGAAAAACTGTTTTTT	CASSDSGTGGSGEKLFF
TRBV19	TRBJ2-3	NA	NA	TGTGCCAGTAGTATTTTCGGGGGTTTGGTATCGGATACGCAGTATTTT	CASSIFGGLVSDTQYF
TRBV11-2	TRBJ1-2	NA	NA	TGTGCCAGCAGCCCACAGGGTGCTGGCTACACCTTC	CASSPQGAGYTF
TRBV24-1	TRBJ2-7	NA	NA	TGTGCCACCAGTGACCCCGGGTCGAACTACGAGCAGTACTTC	CATSDPGSNYEQYF
TRBV7-2	TRBJ1-2	NA	TRBD1	TGTGCCAGCAGCCCTGGAGGACAGGGGGCGTCAGGCTACACCTTC	CASSPGGQGASGYTF
TRBV6-2/TRBV6-3	TRBJ1-5	NA	NA	TGTGCCAGCAGTTACTCATTGAGCGTTAGCAATCAGCCCCAGCATTTT	CASSYSLSVSNQPQHF
TRBV7-9	TRBJ2-7	NA	NA	TGTGCCAGCAGCTTAGTTCAATCCGAGCAGTACTTC	CASSLVQSEQYF
TRBV2	TRBJ1-5	NA	TRBD1	TGTGCCAGCAGTCCGGGACAGGGGGTCAATCAGCCCCAGCATTTT	CASSPGQGVNQPQHF
TRBV7-9	TRBJ2-1	NA	TRBD2	TGTGCCAGCAGCGAGTGGGGACTAGCGGTCAATGAGCAGTTCTTC	CASSEWGLAVNEQFF
TRBV3-1/TRBV3-2	TRBJ1-3	NA	NA	TGTGCCAGCAAACCCCATGGGGCGAGGGGAAACACCATATATTTT	CASKPHGARGNTIYF
TRBV30	TRBJ2-2	NA	TRBD1	TGTGCCTGGGGGGACAGGCGGGTCACCGGGGAGCTGTTTTTT	CAWGDRRVTGELFF
TRBV2	TRBJ2-7	NA	TRBD1	TGTGCCAGCAGTGACCCTGAGGGGGCCGGCTCCCGCAAGTACTTC	CASSDPEGAGSRKYF
TRBV7-6	TRBJ2-5	NA	TRBD2	TGTGCCAGCAGCACTAGCGGGGGGGCCGGGGAGACCCAGTACTTC	CASSTSGGAGETQYF
TRBV11-2	TRBJ2-3	NA	NA	TGTGCCAGCAGCTTAGGCAGGATTGGCACAGATACGCAGTATTTT	CASSLGRIGTDTQYF
TRBV11-2	TRBJ2-7	NA	NA	TGTGCCAGCAGCTTAGATCGGGTGAAGCAGTACTTC	CASSLDRVKQYF
TRBV5-1	TRBJ2-7	once	TRBD1	TGCGCCAGCAGCTTACTTTCCGGGACAGGGAGAGAGCAGTACTTC	CASSLLSGTGREQYF
TRBV6-2/TRBV6-3	TRBJ2-3	NA	TRBD2	TGTGCCAGCAGCCGCCTTGGAGCGGGGGGGCAGGATACGCAGTATTTT	CASSRLGAGGQDTQYF
TRBV6-4	TRBJ1-2	NA	NA	TGTGCCAGCAGTGAAGAGGTTACGGCGGGCTATGGCTACACCTTC	CASSEEVTAGYGYTF
TRBV7-3	TRBJ2-1	NA	TRBD2	TGTGCCAGCAGCTTAGGCCCAGCGGGGTATGAGCAGTTCTTC	CASSLGPAGYEQFF
TRBV5-1	TRBJ1-1	NA	TRBD1	TGCGCCAGCAGTACCGGGACAGGAGACACTGAAGCTTTCTTT	CASSTGTGDTEAFF
TRBV5-1	TRBJ1-2	NA	NA	TGCGCCAGCAGCCGCGACAGTTTCTATGGCTACACCTTC	CASSRDSFYGYTF
TRBV4-1	TRBJ1-5	NA	TRBD1	TGCGCCAGCAGCCAGAGGGACAGGGAGTATCAGCCCCAGCATTTT	CASSQRDREYQPQHF
TRBV7-8	TRBJ2-3	NA	NA	TGTGCCAGCAGGCTAACCGCGTCCACAGATACGCAGTATTTT	CASRLTASTDTQYF
TRBV5-1	TRBJ2-3	NA	TRBD1	TGCGCCAGCAGCTTGGAGGGGGCTAGAGATACGCAGTATTTT	CASSLEGARDTQYF
TRBV3-1/TRBV3-2	TRBJ1-3	NA	NA	TGTGCCAGCAGCCAAGATAAAAACACCATATATTTT	CASSQDKNTIYF
TRBV5-1	TRBJ2-1	NA	TRBD2	TGCGCCAGCAGCTCGCGGGGGACCTACAATGAGCAGTTCTTC	CASSSRGTYNEQFF
TRBV7-8	TRBJ2-7	few	NA	TGTGCCAGCAGCCTACCCGGGACTGGAACCTACGAGCAGTACTTC	CASSLPGTGTYEQYF
TRBV4-1	TRBJ2-1	NA	TRBD1	TGCGCCAGCAGCCAACCCTGGACAGGGCCTGAGCAGTTCTTC	CASSQPWTGPEQFF
TRBV19	TRBJ1-1	NA	NA	TGTGCCAGTAGTAAAGGAGGGTGGGACACTGAAGCTTTCTTT	CASSKGGWDTEAFF
TRBV5-1	TRBJ1-2	NA	NA	TGCGCCAGCAGCTTGGTGGCAGGTTCCGATGGCTACACCTTC	CASSLVAGSDGYTF
TRBV2	TRBJ1-2	NA	TRBD1	TGTGCCAGCAGTTCAGGGGGCAGCTATGGCTACACCTTC	CASSSGGSYGYTF
TRBV5-4	TRBJ1-5	NA	NA	TGTGCCAGCAGCTTAACAGGGTCTCAGCCCCAGCATTTT	CASSLTGSQPQHF
TRBV9	TRBJ2-1	once	TRBD2	TGTGCCAGCAGCGTAACTAGCGGGGGGGCGAATGAGCAGTTCTTC	CASSVTSGGANEQFF
TRBV9	TRBJ2-5	once	TRBD1	TGTGCCAGCAGCGTAGTCGGGGGACAGGGGAGCACCCAGTACTTC	CASSVVGGQGSTQYF
TRBV5-1	TRBJ2-6	NA	NA	TGCGCCAGCAGCTTGTCTCCTGGGGCCAACGTCCTGACTTTC	CASSLSPGANVLTF
TRBV7-2	TRBJ2-5	NA	TRBD1	TGTGCCAGCAGCCTTCGGACAGGGCGAGAGACCCAGTACTTC	CASSLRTGRETQYF
TRBV6-5	TRBJ2-5	once	NA	TGTGCCAGCAGCCCCGATCCCGGGGGGCCCCCCCAGTACTTC	CASSPDPGGPPQYF
TRBV2	TRBJ2-2	few	TRBD1	TGTGCCAGTAGCCGGACAGGGGTTACCGGGGAGCTGTTTTTT	CASSRTGVTGELFF
TRBV5-5	TRBJ2-7	NA	TRBD1	TGTGCCAGCAGCGCCGGGACAGGGGGGTTCTACGAGCAGTACTTC	CASSAGTGGFYEQYF